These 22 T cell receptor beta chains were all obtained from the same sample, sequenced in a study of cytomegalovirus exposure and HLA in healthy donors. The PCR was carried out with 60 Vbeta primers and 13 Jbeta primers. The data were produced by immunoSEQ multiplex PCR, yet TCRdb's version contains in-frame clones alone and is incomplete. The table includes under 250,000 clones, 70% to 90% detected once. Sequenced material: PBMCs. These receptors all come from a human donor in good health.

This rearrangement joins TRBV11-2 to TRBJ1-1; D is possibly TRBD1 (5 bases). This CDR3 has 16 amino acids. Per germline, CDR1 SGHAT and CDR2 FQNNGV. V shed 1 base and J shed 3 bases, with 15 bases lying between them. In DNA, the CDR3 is TGTGCCAGCAGCTTAGTTTCTCCGGGGGAGGACACTGAAGCTTTCTTT. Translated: CASSLVSPGEDTEAFF. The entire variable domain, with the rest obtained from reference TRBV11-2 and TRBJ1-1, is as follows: EAGVAQSPRYKIIEKRQSVAFWCNPISGHATLYWYQQILGQGPKLLIQFQNNGVVDDSQLPKDRFSAERLKGVDSTLKIQPAKLEDSAVYLCASSLVSPGEDTEAFFGQGTRLTVV.

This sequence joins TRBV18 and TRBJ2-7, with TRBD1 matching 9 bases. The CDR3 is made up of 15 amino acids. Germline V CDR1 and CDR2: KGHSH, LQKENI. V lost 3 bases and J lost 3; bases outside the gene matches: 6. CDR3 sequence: CASSPSRDRDYEQYF. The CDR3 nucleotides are TGTGCCAGCTCACCCAGCCGGGACAGGGACTACGAGCAGTACTTC. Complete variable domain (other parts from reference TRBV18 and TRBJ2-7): NAGVMQNPRHLVRRRGQEARLRCSPMKGHSHVYWYRQLPEEGLKFMVYLQKENIIDESGMPKERFSAEFPKEGPSILRIQQVVRGDSAAYFCASSPSRDRDYEQYFGPGTRLTVT.

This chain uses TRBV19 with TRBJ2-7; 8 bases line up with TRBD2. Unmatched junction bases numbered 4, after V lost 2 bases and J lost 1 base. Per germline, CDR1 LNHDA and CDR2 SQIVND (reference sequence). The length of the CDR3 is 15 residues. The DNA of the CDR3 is TGTGCCAGTAGTATACTAGCGGGCGATTCCTACGAGCAGTACTTC. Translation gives CASSILAGDSYEQYF.

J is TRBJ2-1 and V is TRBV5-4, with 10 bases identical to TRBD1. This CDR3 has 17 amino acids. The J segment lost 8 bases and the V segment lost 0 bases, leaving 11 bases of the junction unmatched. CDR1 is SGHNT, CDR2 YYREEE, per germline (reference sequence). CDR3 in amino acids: CASSLALLTGGRDEQFF. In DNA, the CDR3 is TGTGCCAGCAGCTTGGCCCTACTGACAGGGGGCAGGGATGAGCAGTTCTTC.

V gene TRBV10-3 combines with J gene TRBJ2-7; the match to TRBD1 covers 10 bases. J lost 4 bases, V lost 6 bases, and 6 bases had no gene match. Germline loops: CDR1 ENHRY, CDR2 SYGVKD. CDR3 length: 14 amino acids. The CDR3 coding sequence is TGTGCCATCAGCCCCGGGACAGGGGTTTACGAGCAGTACTTC. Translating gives CAISPGTGVYEQYF.

The CDR3 DNA follows: TGTGCCAGCAGTTTGACCGGGACAGGGGTCTCCTACGAGCAGTACTTC. As protein: CASSLTGTGVSYEQYF. The chain uses TRBV28 and TRBJ2-7; 10 bases are shared with TRBD1. The CDR3 has 16 amino acids. CDR1 is MDHEN and CDR2 is SYDVKM in the germline V gene. The V and J ends lost 3 bases and 0 bases, in that order; junction bases with no gene match: 5.

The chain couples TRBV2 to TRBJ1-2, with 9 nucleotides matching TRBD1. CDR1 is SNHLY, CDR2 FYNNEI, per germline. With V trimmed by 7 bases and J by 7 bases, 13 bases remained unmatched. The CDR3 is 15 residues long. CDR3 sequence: CASNANRGRMGGYTF. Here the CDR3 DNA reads TGTGCCAGCAACGCTAACAGGGGGCGGATGGGTGGCTACACCTTC.

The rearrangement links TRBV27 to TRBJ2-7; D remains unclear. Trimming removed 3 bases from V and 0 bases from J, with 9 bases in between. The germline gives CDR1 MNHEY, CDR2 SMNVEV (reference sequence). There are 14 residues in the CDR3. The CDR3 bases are TGTGCCAGCAGTTTCAGGTCCAGCTCCTACGAGCAGTACTTC. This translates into CASSFRSSSYEQYF.

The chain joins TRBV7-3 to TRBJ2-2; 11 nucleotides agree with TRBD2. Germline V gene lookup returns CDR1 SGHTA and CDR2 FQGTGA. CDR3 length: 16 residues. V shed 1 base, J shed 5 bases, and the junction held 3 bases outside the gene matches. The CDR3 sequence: CASSLSASGRTGELFF. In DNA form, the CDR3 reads TGTGCCAGCAGCTTAAGTGCTAGCGGGAGGACCGGGGAGCTGTTTTTT.

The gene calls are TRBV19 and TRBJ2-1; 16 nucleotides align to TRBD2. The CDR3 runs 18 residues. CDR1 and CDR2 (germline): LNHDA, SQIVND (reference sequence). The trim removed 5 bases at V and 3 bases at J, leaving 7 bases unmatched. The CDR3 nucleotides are TGTGCCAGTAGTGTCGAGGGACTAGCGGGAGGGTACTACAATGAGCAGTTCTTC. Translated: CASSVEGLAGGYYNEQFF.

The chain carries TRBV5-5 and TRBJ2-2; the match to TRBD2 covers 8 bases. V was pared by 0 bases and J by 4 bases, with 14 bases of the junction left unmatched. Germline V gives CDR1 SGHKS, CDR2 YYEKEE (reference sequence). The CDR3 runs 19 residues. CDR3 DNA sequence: TGTGCCAGCAGCTTGGTTTATATCGGGGGACTAGAGGCCACCGGGGAGCTGTTTTTT. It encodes CASSLVYIGGLEATGELFF.

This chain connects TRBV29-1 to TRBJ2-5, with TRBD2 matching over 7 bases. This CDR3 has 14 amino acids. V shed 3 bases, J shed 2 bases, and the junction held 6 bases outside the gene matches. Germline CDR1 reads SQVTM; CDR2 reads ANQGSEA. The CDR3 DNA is TGCAGCGTTGATTTCAAGCGGGATCAAGAGACCCAGTACTTC. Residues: CSVDFKRDQETQYF.

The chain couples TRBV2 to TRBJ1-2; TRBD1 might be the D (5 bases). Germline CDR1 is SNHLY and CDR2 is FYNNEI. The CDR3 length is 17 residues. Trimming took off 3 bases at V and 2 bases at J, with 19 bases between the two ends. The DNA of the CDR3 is TGTGCCAGCAGTGATTGGGGAGGGGAAGGAGGAAACTATGGCTACACCTTC. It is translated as CASSDWGGEGGNYGYTF.

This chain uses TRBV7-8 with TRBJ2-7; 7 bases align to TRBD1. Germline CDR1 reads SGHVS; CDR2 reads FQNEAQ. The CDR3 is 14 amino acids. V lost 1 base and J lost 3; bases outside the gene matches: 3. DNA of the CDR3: TGTGCCAGCAGCTTAGGACAGGGTCTCTACGAGCAGTACTTC. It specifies CASSLGQGLYEQYF.

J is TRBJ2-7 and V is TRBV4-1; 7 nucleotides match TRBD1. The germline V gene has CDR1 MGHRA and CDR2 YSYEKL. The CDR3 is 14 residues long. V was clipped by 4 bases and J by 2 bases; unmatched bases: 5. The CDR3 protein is CASSLRQGTYEQYF. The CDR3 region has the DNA TGCGCCAGCAGCCTCCGACAGGGAACCTACGAGCAGTACTTC.

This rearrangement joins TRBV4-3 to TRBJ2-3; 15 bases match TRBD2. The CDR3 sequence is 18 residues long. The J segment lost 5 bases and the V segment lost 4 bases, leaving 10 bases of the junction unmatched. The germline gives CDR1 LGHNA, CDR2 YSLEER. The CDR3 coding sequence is TGCGCCAGCAGCCTGGGACTAGCGGGAGGCCCAGGGGTAGATACGCAGTATTTT. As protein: CASSLGLAGGPGVDTQYF.

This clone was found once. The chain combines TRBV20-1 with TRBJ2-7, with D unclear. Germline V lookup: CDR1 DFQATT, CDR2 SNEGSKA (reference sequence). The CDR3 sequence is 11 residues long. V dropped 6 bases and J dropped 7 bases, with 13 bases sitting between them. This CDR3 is CSAHNTEEQYF. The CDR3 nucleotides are TGCAGTGCCCATAACACGGAGGAGCAGTACTTC.

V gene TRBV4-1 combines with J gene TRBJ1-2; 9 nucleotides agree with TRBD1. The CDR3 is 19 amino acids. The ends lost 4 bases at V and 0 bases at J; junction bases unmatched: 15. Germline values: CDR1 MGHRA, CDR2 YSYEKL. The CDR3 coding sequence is TGCGCCAGCAGCCTGTCGAATTTTCAACAGGGGGCATCTAACTATGGCTACACCTTC. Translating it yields CASSLSNFQQGASNYGYTF.

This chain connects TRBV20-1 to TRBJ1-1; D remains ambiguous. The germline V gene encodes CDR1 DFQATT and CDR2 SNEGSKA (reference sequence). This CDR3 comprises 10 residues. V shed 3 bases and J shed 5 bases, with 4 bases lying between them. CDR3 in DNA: TGCAGTGCTAGCTTGACTGAAGCTTTCTTT. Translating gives CSASLTEAFF.

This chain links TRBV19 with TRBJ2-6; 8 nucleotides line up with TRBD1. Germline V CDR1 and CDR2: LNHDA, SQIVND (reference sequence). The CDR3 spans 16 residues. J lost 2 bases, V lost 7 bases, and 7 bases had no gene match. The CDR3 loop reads CASKKAGGAGANVLTF. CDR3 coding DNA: TGTGCCAGTAAGAAGGCAGGGGGCGCTGGGGCCAACGTCCTGACTTTC.

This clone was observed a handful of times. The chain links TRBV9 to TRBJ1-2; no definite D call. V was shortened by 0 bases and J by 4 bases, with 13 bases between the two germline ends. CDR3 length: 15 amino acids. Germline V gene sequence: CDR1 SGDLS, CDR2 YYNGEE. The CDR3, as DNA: TGTGCCAGCAGCGTAGAGAGCAACAGTCCCTATGGCTACACCTTC. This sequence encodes CASSVESNSPYGYTF.

The CDR3 protein is CSVDLAGDTGELFF. The CDR3 bases are TGCAGCGTTGACCTAGCGGGAGACACCGGGGAGCTGTTTTTT. This rearrangement joins TRBV29-1 to TRBJ2-2, with 10 bases that match TRBD2. Germline V CDR1 and CDR2: SQVTM, ANQGSEA. Trimming at V came to 3 bases and at J to 3 bases, leaving 1 base not matched to a gene. The CDR3 loop spans 14 amino acids.